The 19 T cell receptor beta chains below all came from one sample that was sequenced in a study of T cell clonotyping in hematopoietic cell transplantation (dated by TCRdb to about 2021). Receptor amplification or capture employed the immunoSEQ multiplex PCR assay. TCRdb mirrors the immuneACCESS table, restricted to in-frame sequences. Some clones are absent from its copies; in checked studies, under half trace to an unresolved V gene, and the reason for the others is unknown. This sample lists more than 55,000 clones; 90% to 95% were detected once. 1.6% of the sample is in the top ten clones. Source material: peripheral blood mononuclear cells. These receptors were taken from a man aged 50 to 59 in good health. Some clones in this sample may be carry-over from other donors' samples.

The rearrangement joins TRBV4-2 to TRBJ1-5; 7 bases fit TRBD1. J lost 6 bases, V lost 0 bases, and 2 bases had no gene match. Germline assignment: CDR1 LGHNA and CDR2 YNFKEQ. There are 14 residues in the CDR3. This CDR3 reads CASSQDRGIQPQHF. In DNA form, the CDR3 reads TGTGCCAGCAGCCAAGACAGGGGGATTCAGCCCCAGCATTTT.

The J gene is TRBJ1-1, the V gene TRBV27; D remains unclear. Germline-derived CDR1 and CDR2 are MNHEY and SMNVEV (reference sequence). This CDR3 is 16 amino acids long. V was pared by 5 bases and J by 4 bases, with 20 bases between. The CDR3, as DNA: TGTGCCAGCAGTCCCGGGAGGCGACCAAGGGTCACTGAAGCTTTCTTT. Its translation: CASSPGRRPRVTEAFF.

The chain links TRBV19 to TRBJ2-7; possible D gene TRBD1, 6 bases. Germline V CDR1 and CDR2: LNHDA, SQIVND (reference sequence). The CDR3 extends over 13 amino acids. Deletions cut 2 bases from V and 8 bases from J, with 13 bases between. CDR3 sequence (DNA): TGTGCCAGTAGTATAACCGGGACACAGCAGCAGTACTTC. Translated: CASSITGTQQQYF.

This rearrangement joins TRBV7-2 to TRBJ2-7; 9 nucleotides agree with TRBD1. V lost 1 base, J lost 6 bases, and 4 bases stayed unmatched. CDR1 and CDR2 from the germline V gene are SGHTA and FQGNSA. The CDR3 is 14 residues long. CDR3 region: CASSLDRGRLEQYF. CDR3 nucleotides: TGTGCCAGCAGCTTAGACAGGGGGCGACTCGAGCAGTACTTC. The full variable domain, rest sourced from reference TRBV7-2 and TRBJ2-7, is GAGVSQSPSNKVTEKGKDVELRCDPISGHTALYWYRQSLGQGLEFLIYFQGNSAPDKSGLPSDRFSAERTGGSVSTLTIQRTQQEDSAVYLCASSLDRGRLEQYFGPGTRLTVT.

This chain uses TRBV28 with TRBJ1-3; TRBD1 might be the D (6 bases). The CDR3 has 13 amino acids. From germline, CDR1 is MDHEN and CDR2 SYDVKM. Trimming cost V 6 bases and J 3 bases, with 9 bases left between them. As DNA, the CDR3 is TGTGCCAGCAGGACACAGGGTGGAAACACCATATATTTT. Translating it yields CASRTQGGNTIYF.

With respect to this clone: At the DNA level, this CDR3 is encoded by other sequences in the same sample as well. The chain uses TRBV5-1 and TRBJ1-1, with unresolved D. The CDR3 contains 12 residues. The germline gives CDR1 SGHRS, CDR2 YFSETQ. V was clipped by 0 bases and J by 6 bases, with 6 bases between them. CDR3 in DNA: TGCGCCAGCAGCTTGGAAGGGCCTGAAGCTTTCTTT. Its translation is CASSLEGPEAFF. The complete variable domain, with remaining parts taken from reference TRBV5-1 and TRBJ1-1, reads KAGVTQTPRYLIKTRGQQVTLSCSPISGHRSVSWYQQTPGQGLQFLFEYFSETQRNKGNFPGRFSGRQFSNSRSEMNVSTLELGDSALYLCASSLEGPEAFFGQGTRLTVV.

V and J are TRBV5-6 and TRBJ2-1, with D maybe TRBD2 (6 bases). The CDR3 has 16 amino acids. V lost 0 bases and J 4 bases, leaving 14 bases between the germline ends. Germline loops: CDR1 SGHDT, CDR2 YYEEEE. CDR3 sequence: CASSLVRRDSYNEQFF. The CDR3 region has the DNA TGTGCCAGCAGCTTGGTTCGCAGGGACTCTTACAATGAGCAGTTCTTC.

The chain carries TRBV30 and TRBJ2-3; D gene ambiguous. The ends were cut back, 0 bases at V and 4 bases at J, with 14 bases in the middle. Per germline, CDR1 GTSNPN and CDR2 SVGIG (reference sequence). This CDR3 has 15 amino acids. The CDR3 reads CAWSVLRNPSDTQYF. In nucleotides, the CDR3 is TGTGCCTGGAGTGTATTGCGGAACCCCTCAGATACGCAGTATTTT.

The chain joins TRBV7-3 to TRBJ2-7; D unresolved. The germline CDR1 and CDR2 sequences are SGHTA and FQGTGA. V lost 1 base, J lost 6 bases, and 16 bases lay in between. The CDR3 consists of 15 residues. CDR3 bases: TGTGCCAGCAGCTTAATTAGGGCAAACACGGTCGAGCAGTACTTC. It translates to CASSLIRANTVEQYF.

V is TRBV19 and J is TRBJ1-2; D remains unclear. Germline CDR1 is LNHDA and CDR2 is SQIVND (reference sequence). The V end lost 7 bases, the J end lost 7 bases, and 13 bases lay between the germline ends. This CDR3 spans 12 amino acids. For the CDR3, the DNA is TGTGCCAGTAAATCCGATTGGGCTGGCTACACCTTC. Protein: CASKSDWAGYTF.

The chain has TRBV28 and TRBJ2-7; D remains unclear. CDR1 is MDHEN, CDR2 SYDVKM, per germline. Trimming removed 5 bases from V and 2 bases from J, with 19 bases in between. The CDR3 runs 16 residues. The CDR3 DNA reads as TGTGCCAGCAGTACCTCAGTGTTGAGTACCCCCTACGAGCAGTACTTC. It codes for CASSTSVLSTPYEQYF.

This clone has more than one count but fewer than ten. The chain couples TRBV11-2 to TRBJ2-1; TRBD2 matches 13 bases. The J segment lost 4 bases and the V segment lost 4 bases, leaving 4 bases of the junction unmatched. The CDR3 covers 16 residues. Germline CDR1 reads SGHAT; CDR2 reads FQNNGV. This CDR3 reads CASSWTSGGPYNEQFF. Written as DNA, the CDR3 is TGTGCCAGCAGCTGGACTAGCGGGGGCCCTTACAATGAGCAGTTCTTC.

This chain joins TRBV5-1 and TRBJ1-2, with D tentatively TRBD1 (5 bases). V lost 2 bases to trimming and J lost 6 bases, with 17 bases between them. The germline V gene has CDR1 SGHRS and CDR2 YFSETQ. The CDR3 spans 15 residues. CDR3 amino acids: CASSFPGAEEDGYTF. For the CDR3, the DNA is TGCGCCAGCAGCTTCCCCGGGGCCGAGGAGGATGGCTACACCTTC. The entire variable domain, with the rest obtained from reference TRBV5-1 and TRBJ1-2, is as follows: KAGVTQTPRYLIKTRGQQVTLSCSPISGHRSVSWYQQTPGQGLQFLFEYFSETQRNKGNFPGRFSGRQFSNSRSEMNVSTLELGDSALYLCASSFPGAEEDGYTFGSGTRLTVV.

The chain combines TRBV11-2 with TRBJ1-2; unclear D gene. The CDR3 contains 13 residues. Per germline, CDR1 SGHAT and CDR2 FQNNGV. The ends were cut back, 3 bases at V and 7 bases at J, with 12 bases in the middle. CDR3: CASSLRVRTGYTF. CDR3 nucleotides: TGTGCCAGCAGCTTGCGGGTCAGGACTGGCTACACCTTC.

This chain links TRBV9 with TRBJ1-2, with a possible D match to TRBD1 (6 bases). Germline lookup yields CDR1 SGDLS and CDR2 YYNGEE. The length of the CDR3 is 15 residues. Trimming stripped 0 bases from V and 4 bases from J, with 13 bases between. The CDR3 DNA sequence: TGTGCCAGCAGCGTAGGAGGGGACACCTTCTATGGCTACACCTTC. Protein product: CASSVGGDTFYGYTF.

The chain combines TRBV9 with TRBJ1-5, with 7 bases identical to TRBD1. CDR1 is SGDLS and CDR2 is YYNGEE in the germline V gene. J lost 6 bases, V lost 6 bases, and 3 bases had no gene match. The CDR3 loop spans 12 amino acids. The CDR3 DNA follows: TGTGCCAGCAAGGGGGCCAGTCAGCCCCAGCATTTT. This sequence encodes CASKGASQPQHF.

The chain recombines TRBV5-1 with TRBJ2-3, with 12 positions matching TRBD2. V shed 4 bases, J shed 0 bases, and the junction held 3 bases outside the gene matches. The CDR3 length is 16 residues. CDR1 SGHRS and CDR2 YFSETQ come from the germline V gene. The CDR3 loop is CASSTLAGGSTDTQYF. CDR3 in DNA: TGCGCCAGCAGCACCCTAGCGGGAGGGAGCACAGATACGCAGTATTTT.

CDR3 protein: CASGRASYEQYF. The CDR3 DNA follows: TGTGCTTCAGGTCGGGCCAGCTACGAGCAGTACTTC. V is TRBV7-2 and J is TRBJ2-7, with D hard to call. Germline values: CDR1 SGHTA, CDR2 FQGNSA. The CDR3 spans 12 residues.

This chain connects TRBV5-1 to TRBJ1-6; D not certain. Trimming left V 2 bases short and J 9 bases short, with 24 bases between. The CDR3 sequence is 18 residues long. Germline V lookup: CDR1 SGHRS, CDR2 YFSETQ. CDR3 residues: CASSFFTTGPRGGSPLHF. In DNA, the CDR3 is TGCGCCAGCAGCTTTTTTACAACCGGACCGCGCGGTGGTTCACCCCTCCACTTT.